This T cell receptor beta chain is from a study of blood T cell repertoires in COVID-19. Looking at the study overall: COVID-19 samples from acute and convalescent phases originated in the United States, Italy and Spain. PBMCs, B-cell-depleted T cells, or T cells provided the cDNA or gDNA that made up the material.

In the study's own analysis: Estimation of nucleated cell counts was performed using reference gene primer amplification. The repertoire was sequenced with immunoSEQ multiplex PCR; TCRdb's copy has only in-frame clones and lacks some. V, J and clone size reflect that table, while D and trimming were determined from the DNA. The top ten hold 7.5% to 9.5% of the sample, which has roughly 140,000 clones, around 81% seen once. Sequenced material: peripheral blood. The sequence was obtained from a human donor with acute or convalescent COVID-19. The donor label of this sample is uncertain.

Here the CDR3 DNA reads TGTGCCAGCAGTCTCTCTTACCACCGGGGCGGGGAGCTGTTTTTT. Translated: CASSLSYHRGGELFF. The chain combines TRBV7-9 with TRBJ2-2, with TRBD2 as a possible D gene (5 bases). The CDR3 has 15 residues. Between the trimmed V and J ends, which lost 6 bases and 7 bases, there was a span of 18 bases. Germline values: CDR1 SEHNR, CDR2 FQNEAQ (reference sequence).